This T cell receptor beta chain was retrieved from a study of T-cell reconstitution after alpha-beta-depleted transplantation in children listed by TCRdb under 2016. Concerning the study at large: The study quantitatively tracked T-cell immune reconstitution after TCRalphabeta/CD19-depleted allogeneic hematopoietic cell transplantation in children using TCR repertoire profiling.

This clonotype has a count of ten or more. It has no known antigen specificity. Base qualities are not at hand, and no much larger clone is one base apart. Counted from cysteine to phenylalanine, this CDR3 has 19 amino acids. Solely the CDR3 DNA is kept, with 57 bases framed from the first base. Relative to germline, V is missing 1 base and J is missing 0 bases, with 12 bases of the junction outside any gene match. CDR1 and CDR2, looked up from the germline V gene (reference sequence), are DFQATT and SNEGSKA. Library construction relied on PCR. These reads were obtained on an Illumina HiSeq 2500. TCR library preparation used molecular barcoding, with unique molecular identifiers applied to normalize quantification of the TCRbeta repertoire. The public reads were reprocessed in TCRdb via fastp at Q25 and MiXCR, keeping in-frame beta chains. Each record represents a unique CDR3 protein, reported with the most common genes and DNA among its rows. Recorded for this sample are about 240,000 distinct CDR3 sequences; 12% of them occurred a single time. The ten largest clones capture 2% to 3% of the sample.

The sequence links TRBV20-1 to TRBJ2-6; the junction holds 7 bases that match TRBD1. The source was PBMCs from the stem cell graft donor, collected from the stem cell graft. This TCR came from a human donor who donated a stem cell graft to a child with acute lymphoblastic leukemia. CDR3 sequence: CSARAPTGRPLSGANVLTF. The DNA sequence is given as TGCAGTGCTAGAGCCCCGACAGGGCGGCCCCTCTCTGGGGCCAACGTCCTGACTTTC.